The 32 T cell receptor beta chains in this list originate from one sample, sequenced in a study of multiple sclerosis patients with progressive multifocal leukoencephalopathy. TCRdb keeps only in-frame clones here, not all; method: immunoSEQ multiplex PCR. The data contain under 35,000 clones, nearly 95% of them singletons. Time point reported: before natalizumab initiation. The material sequenced was PBMCs. Every receptor here comes from a man aged 25 to 45 with multiple sclerosis.

V is TRBV27 and J is TRBJ1-5; D remains ambiguous. This CDR3 has 14 residues. Trimming stripped 3 bases from V and 10 bases from J, with 16 bases between. CDR1 and CDR2 from the germline V gene are MNHEY and SMNVEV (reference sequence). CDR3 in DNA: TGTGCCAGCAGTTTTACCGCCCTGAACTATCCCCAGCATTTT. It specifies CASSFTALNYPQHF.

This clone was observed once. This chain connects TRBV27 to TRBJ2-3, with 9 bases aligning to TRBD2. Losses at the gene ends were 7 bases for V and 4 bases for J; bases not matched to a gene: 12. This CDR3 region has 16 residues. CDR1 and CDR2 (germline): MNHEY, SMNVEV (reference sequence). CDR3 nucleotide sequence: TGTGCCAGCAAGCCCCATAGCGGGAGAACAGCAGATACGCAGTATTTT. Protein: CASKPHSGRTADTQYF.

This sequence joins TRBV6-1 and TRBJ2-3; the match to TRBD2 covers 7 bases. Germline V gene data show CDR1 as MNHNS and CDR2 as SASEGT. The CDR3 contains 14 residues. The V segment lost 6 bases and the J segment 5 bases; nucleotides outside the gene matches: 8. DNA for the CDR3: TGTGCCAGCAGGGCCCGGGGCGGGGGAGATACGCAGTATTTT. Translated: CASRARGGGDTQYF.

This clone has just one count. The chain combines TRBV9 with TRBJ2-7; D is uncertain. The CDR3 totals 15 residues. In germline, CDR1 is SGDLS, CDR2 YYNGEE. V was shortened by 0 bases and J by 0 bases, with 10 bases between the two germline ends. The CDR3 coding sequence is TGTGCCAGCAGCGTAGATGGTCGAAGCTCCTACGAGCAGTACTTC. It is translated as CASSVDGRSSYEQYF.

The chain combines TRBV28 with TRBJ2-7; TRBD1 is a possible D gene (6 bases). The length of the CDR3 is 14 residues. V shed 2 bases and J shed 3 bases, with 11 bases lying between them. Per germline, CDR1 MDHEN and CDR2 SYDVKM. The CDR3 sequence is CASSLGTLGYEQYV. CDR3 nucleotide sequence: TGTGCCAGCAGTTTAGGGACATTGGGCTACGAGCAGTACGTC.

The V and J genes are TRBV7-2 and TRBJ2-7; 10 nucleotides align to TRBD1. V was pared by 7 bases and J by 7 bases, with 10 bases of the junction left unmatched. Germline CDR1 and CDR2: SGHTA and FQGNSA. This CDR3 has 14 amino acids. This CDR3 reads CASKGQGVASEQYF. CDR3 in DNA: TGTGCCAGCAAAGGACAGGGGGTAGCGAGTGAGCAGTACTTC. Full variable domain (rest looked up from reference TRBV7-2 and TRBJ2-7): GAGVSQSPSNKVTEKGKDVELRCDPISGHTALYWYRQSLGQGLEFLIYFQGNSAPDKSGLPSDRFSAERTGGSVSTLTIQRTQQEDSAVYLCASKGQGVASEQYFGPGTRLTVT.

The rearrangement joins TRBV11-2 to TRBJ1-2; TRBD1 matches at 7 bases. The germline CDR1 and CDR2 sequences are SGHAT and FQNNGV. The CDR3 sequence is 13 residues long. V lost 6 bases to trimming and J lost 4 bases; unmatched junction nucleotides: 5. This CDR3 is CASSRDSLYGYTF. CDR3 coding DNA: TGTGCCAGCAGTCGGGACAGCCTCTATGGCTACACCTTC.

J is TRBJ2-7 and V is TRBV27; no clear D gene. The CDR3 is made up of 12 amino acids. V was pared by 8 bases and J by 5 bases, with 13 bases between. The germline V gene encodes CDR1 MNHEY and CDR2 SMNVEV (reference sequence). CDR3 amino acids: CASPVVIHEQYF. The CDR3, as DNA: TGTGCCAGCCCGGTCGTGATCCACGAGCAGTACTTC.

The chain links TRBV7-9 to TRBJ2-1, with TRBD2 matching 10 bases. The junction had 4 bases not matched to a gene; V was cut back by 5 bases and J by 9 bases. The CDR3 is made up of 13 amino acids. Germline-derived CDR1 and CDR2 are SEHNR and FQNEAQ (reference sequence). The CDR3 coding sequence is TGTGCCAGCAGCCTGGGGACTAGCGTTGAGCAGTTCTTC. Protein product: CASSLGTSVEQFF. Complete variable domain (other parts from reference TRBV7-9 and TRBJ2-1): DTGVSQNPRHKITKRGQNVTFRCDPISEHNRLYWYRQTLGQGPEFLTYFQNEAQLEKSRLLSDRFSAERPKGSFSTLEIQRTEQGDSAMYLCASSLGTSVEQFFGPGTRLTVL.

The genes are TRBV7-3 and TRBJ1-1; no clear D. CDR1 and CDR2 from the germline V gene are SGHTA and FQGTGA. V shed 5 bases and J shed 8 bases, with 12 bases lying between them. The CDR3 has 12 amino acids. The CDR3 protein is CASSPRTGEAFF. DNA for the CDR3: TGTGCCAGCAGCCCCCGGACGGGAGAAGCTTTCTTT.

This clone was detected only once. V usage is TRBV7-2 and J usage is TRBJ1-2; 8 bases map to TRBD1. Per the germline V gene, CDR1 is SGHTA and CDR2 is FQGNSA. The CDR3 is 14 residues long. The J segment lost 8 bases and the V segment lost 4 bases, leaving 9 bases of the junction unmatched. CDR3 region: CASSSEDRGRGYTF. CDR3 sequence (DNA): TGTGCCAGCAGCTCCGAAGACAGGGGAAGAGGCTACACCTTC.

This clone has more than one count but fewer than ten. This sequence joins TRBV7-9 and TRBJ1-5; tentative D call: TRBD1 (5 bases). The CDR3 has 11 amino acids. Germline CDR1 and CDR2: SEHNR and FQNEAQ (reference sequence). Trimming cost V 5 bases and J 9 bases, with 8 bases left between them. The CDR3 sequence is CASSHGGPQHF. CDR3 in DNA: TGTGCCAGCAGCCACGGGGGGCCCCAGCATTTT.

V gene TRBV5-1 combines with J gene TRBJ1-6; D is uncertain. Germline V CDR1 and CDR2: SGHRS, YFSETQ. The CDR3 contains 15 residues. Deletions cut 0 bases from V and 10 bases from J, with 14 bases between. Here the CDR3 DNA reads TGCGCCAGCAGCTTGGCCGAGGAGCTCGGGTCACCCCTCCACTTT. Its translation is CASSLAEELGSPLHF.

The chain is built from TRBV18 and TRBJ1-2, with TRBD1 identical over 8 bases. The CDR3 contains 18 residues. The germline CDR1 and CDR2 sequences are KGHSH and LQKENI. Trimming at V came to 1 base and at J to 5 bases, leaving 15 bases not matched to a gene. The CDR3 loop reads CASSPRSGTGLQPYGYTF. CDR3 DNA: TGTGCCAGCTCACCACGTTCGGGGACAGGCTTACAACCTTATGGCTACACCTTC. Looking up the rest from reference TRBV18 and TRBJ1-2 gives the full variable domain: NAGVMQNPRHLVRRRGQEARLRCSPMKGHSHVYWYRQLPEEGLKFMVYLQKENIIDESGMPKERFSAEFPKEGPSILRIQQVVRGDSAAYFCASSPRSGTGLQPYGYTFGSGTRLTVV.

This chain uses TRBV5-8 with TRBJ2-7; D unresolved. CDR3 length: 14 amino acids. V gave up 4 bases and J gave up 2 bases, with 13 bases separating them. Germline V CDR1 and CDR2: SGHTS, YDEGEE. The CDR3 DNA sequence: TGTGCCAGCAGCCTAGGAGAATGGGCCTACGAGCAGTACTTC. Protein sequence: CASSLGEWAYEQYF.

The chain is built from TRBV25-1 and TRBJ1-1; 9 positions agree with TRBD1. The CDR3 runs to 15 residues. Germline assignment: CDR1 MGHDK and CDR2 SYGVNS. The junction had 6 bases not matched to a gene; V was cut back by 7 bases and J by 0 bases. The CDR3 sequence is CASNLRTGVNTEAFF. The CDR3 DNA reads as TGTGCCAGCAATCTTCGGACAGGGGTGAACACTGAAGCTTTCTTT.

This chain uses TRBV6-6 with TRBJ2-7; tentatively, D is TRBD2 (6 bases). This CDR3 has 15 amino acids. V shed 6 bases and J shed 6 bases, with 21 bases lying between them. Germline V gives CDR1 MNHNY, CDR2 SVGAGI (reference sequence). The CDR3 nucleotides are TGTGCCAGCAGACCCAGGTCCCTAGCGTACCCCGAGCAGTACGTC. It translates to CASRPRSLAYPEQYV.

The chain combines TRBV19 with TRBJ1-3, with 9 bases that match TRBD1. J gave up 0 bases and V 6 bases, and 6 bases lay outside the gene matches. Germline lookup yields CDR1 LNHDA and CDR2 SQIVND (reference sequence). This CDR3 comprises 16 residues. CDR3 DNA sequence: TGTGCCAGTAGCACCGGGACAGGGAGCTCTGGAAACACCATATATTTT. This sequence encodes CASSTGTGSSGNTIYF.

The chain uses TRBV12-5 and TRBJ1-1; weak D call: TRBD1 (5 bases). V lost 5 bases and J 7 bases, leaving 11 bases between the germline ends. CDR1 is LGHNT and CDR2 is FRNRAP in the germline V gene. The CDR3 totals 12 residues. This CDR3 is CASGQRTREAFF. The DNA of the CDR3 is TGTGCTAGTGGTCAGCGGACACGTGAAGCTTTCTTT.

This clone came up once. The chain has TRBV5-1 and TRBJ2-7; 7 bases line up with TRBD1. This CDR3 has 16 residues. V was pared by 0 bases and J by 2 bases, with 8 bases of the junction left unmatched. Looked up from germline, CDR1 is SGHRS and CDR2 is YFSETQ. In DNA, the CDR3 is TGCGCCAGCAGCTTGGCCGATAGGACAGGTGCCTACGAGCAGTACTTC. Its protein product is CASSLADRTGAYEQYF. Using reference TRBV5-1 and TRBJ2-7 for the parts outside the CDR3, the full variable domain is KAGVTQTPRYLIKTRGQQVTLSCSPISGHRSVSWYQQTPGQGLQFLFEYFSETQRNKGNFPGRFSGRQFSNSRSEMNVSTLELGDSALYLCASSLADRTGAYEQYFGPGTRLTVT.

The rearrangement links TRBV6-6 to TRBJ2-2; D remains ambiguous. V shed 3 bases and J shed 4 bases, with 6 bases lying between them. Germline CDR1 reads MNHNY; CDR2 reads SVGAGI (reference sequence). This CDR3 spans 13 amino acids. CDR3 amino acids: CASSYPGTGELFF. The CDR3, as DNA: TGTGCCAGCAGTTATCCTGGCACCGGGGAGCTGTTTTTT.

This clone has a handful of counts. The chain employs TRBV4-1 and TRBJ2-6, with a possible D match to TRBD1 (5 bases). Germline CDR1 and CDR2: MGHRA and YSYEKL. The CDR3 sequence is 17 residues long. The V end lost 3 bases, the J end lost 4 bases, and 16 bases lay between the germline ends. For the CDR3, the DNA is TGCGCCAGCAGCCAGATCACAGGTGGGGCCGGGGCCAACGTCCTGACTTTC. This translates into CASSQITGGAGANVLTF.

The chain couples TRBV4-1 to TRBJ1-2; tentative D call: TRBD1 (6 bases). Trimming pared 0 bases from V and 6 bases from J, leaving 14 bases between. Germline V gene lookup returns CDR1 MGHRA and CDR2 YSYEKL. CDR3 length equals 15 residues. The CDR3 loop reads CASSQEVGTMNGYTF. The CDR3 DNA follows: TGCGCCAGCAGCCAAGAGGTAGGGACAATGAATGGCTACACCTTC.

This rearrangement joins TRBV7-9 to TRBJ2-7; tentative D call: TRBD1 (6 bases). Germline CDR1 SEHNR, CDR2 FQNEAQ (reference sequence). The CDR3 totals 13 residues. V was clipped by 11 bases and J by 0 bases, with 14 bases between them. In DNA form, the CDR3 reads TGTGCCGGGGCAGGGGATGTCTCCTACGAGCAGTACGTC. Protein product: CAGAGDVSYEQYV.

V is TRBV23-1 and J is TRBJ2-7; the D is unclear. TRBV23-1 qualifies as an ORF whose function is uncertain. Trimming left V 8 bases short and J 2 bases short, with 16 bases between. This CDR3 region has 14 residues. CDR3 DNA sequence: TGCGCCAGCTTAGACCGCGTCAAGACCTACGAGCAGTACGTC. It specifies CASLDRVKTYEQYV.

This chain links TRBV9 with TRBJ1-4; a weak D match, TRBD1 (5 bases). CDR1 and CDR2 (germline): SGDLS, YYNGEE. The CDR3 is 15 amino acids. V was cut by 5 bases and J by 3 bases, with 14 bases left in between. DNA of the CDR3: TGTGCCAGCAGGAGGGAAGGGGCGGCTAATGAAAAACTGTTTTTT. It encodes CASRREGAANEKLFF.

This chain connects TRBV9 to TRBJ2-3, with TRBD2 identical over 10 bases. The CDR3 runs to 15 residues. Trimming at V came to 4 bases and at J to 2 bases, leaving 4 bases not matched to a gene. The V gene's germline CDR1 is SGDLS and CDR2 YYNGEE. The CDR3 bases are TGTGCCAGCAGCCTTGGACTAGCGGTCACAGATACGCAGTATTTT. It is translated as CASSLGLAVTDTQYF. The full variable domain, with the rest looked up from reference TRBV9 and TRBJ2-3, is DSGVTQTPKHLITATGQRVTLRCSPRSGDLSVYWYQQSLDQGLQFLIQYYNGEERAKGNILERFSAQQFPDLHSELNLSSLELGDSALYFCASSLGLAVTDTQYFGPGTRLTVL.

The rearrangement joins TRBV30 to TRBJ1-5, with D possibly being TRBD1 (6 bases). Trimming removed 2 bases from V and 6 bases from J, with 11 bases in between. This CDR3 has 13 amino acids. Germline V gene sequence: CDR1 GTSNPN, CDR2 SVGIG (reference sequence). In DNA form, the CDR3 reads TGTGCCTGGAGTATACAGGGAGGTCAGCCCCAGCATTTT. Encoded protein: CAWSIQGGQPQHF.

This chain joins TRBV19 and TRBJ2-2; D might be TRBD1 (5 bases). V gave up 6 bases and J gave up 2 bases, with 10 bases separating them. Germline CDR1 reads LNHDA; CDR2 reads SQIVND (reference sequence). This CDR3 has 14 amino acids. The CDR3 region has the DNA TGTGCCAGTAGCGCCACAGGAAACACCGGGGAGCTGTTTTTT. Protein: CASSATGNTGELFF.

This chain links TRBV4-1 with TRBJ2-5, with D possibly being TRBD1 or TRBD2 (5 bases each). The CDR3 runs 15 residues. The ends were cut back, 3 bases at V and 2 bases at J, with 13 bases in the middle. Germline V gene data show CDR1 as MGHRA and CDR2 as YSYEKL. CDR3 in amino acids: CASSQPGRTQETQYF. CDR3 coding DNA: TGCGCCAGCAGCCAGCCGGGACGGACTCAAGAGACCCAGTACTTC.

The V gene is TRBV27, the J gene TRBJ1-1; D gene uncertain. Germline lookup yields CDR1 MNHEY and CDR2 SMNVEV (reference sequence). There are 14 residues in the CDR3. V gave up 4 bases and J gave up 3 bases, with 12 bases separating them. The CDR3: CASSWTVGYTEAFF. DNA for the CDR3: TGTGCCAGCAGTTGGACGGTGGGGTACACTGAAGCTTTCTTT.

The V call is TRBV25-1, the J call TRBJ1-1, with D unresolved. The CDR3 runs to 16 residues. From germline, CDR1 is MGHDK and CDR2 SYGVNS. V was shortened by 3 bases and J by 5 bases, with 19 bases between the two germline ends. CDR3 DNA sequence: TGTGCCAGCAGTGACTTTTCGGGCAGCATGGGGACTGAAGCTTTCTTT. Translation gives CASSDFSGSMGTEAFF.